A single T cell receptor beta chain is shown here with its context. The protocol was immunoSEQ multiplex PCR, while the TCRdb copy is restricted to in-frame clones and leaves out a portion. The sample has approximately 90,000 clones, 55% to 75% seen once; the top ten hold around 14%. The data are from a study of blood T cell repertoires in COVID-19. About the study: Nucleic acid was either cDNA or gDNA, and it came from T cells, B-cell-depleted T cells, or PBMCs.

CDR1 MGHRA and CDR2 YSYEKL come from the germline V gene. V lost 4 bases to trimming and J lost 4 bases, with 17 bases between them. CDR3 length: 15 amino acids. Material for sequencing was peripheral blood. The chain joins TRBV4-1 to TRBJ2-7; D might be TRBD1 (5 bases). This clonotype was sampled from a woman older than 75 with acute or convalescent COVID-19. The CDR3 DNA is TGCGCCAGCAGCCGGAGTCAGGGTCCCCCTTACGAGCAGTACTTC. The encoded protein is CASSRSQGPPYEQYF.